The 24 T cell receptor beta chains reported below all come from one sample, sequenced in a study of blood T cells in healthy people across ages. The second PCR ran about 6 to 12 cycles with a sample-barcoded 5' primer and J-beta primers. One entry per CDR3 protein, called by TCRdb with MiXCR from the 5' RACE reads. Of some 1.1 million distinct CDR3 sequences in the sample, 35% to 40% were seen once. Sequenced input: blood. The receptor source for this set is a young man in good health.

The chain employs TRBV10-3 and TRBJ1-5, with a tentative D call TRBD1 (6 bases). Trimming removed 5 bases at V and 3 bases at J, with 14 bases between. CDR1 is ENHRY and CDR2 is SYGVKD in the germline V gene. This CDR3 spans 15 amino acids. CDR3 in amino acids: CAISSGGNSNQPQHF. The CDR3 DNA is TGTGCCATCAGTTCGGGGGGCAATTCCAATCAGCCCCAGCATTTT.

This clonotype appeared once. The J gene is TRBJ2-5, the V gene TRBV28; D is unclear. Between the trimmed V and J ends, which lost 6 bases and 11 bases, there was a span of 13 bases. The CDR3 runs 11 residues. Germline V lookup: CDR1 MDHEN, CDR2 SYDVKM. CDR3 coding DNA: TGTGCCAGCAGCGCTAAGGGTGAGCAGTACTTC. Protein product: CASSAKGEQYF.

The table lists this clonotype with a few counts. The chain is built from TRBV20-1 and TRBJ2-1; D unresolved. The CDR3 has 12 amino acids. V lost 6 bases, J lost 6 bases, and 12 bases lay in between. Germline V gives CDR1 DFQATT, CDR2 SNEGSKA (reference sequence). This chain's CDR3 is CSATTYPNEQFF. Here the CDR3 DNA reads TGCAGTGCCACGACTTACCCCAATGAGCAGTTCTTC.

This clonotype turned up a few times. The gene calls are TRBV20-1 and TRBJ2-5; D possibly corresponds to TRBD1 (7 bases). CDR3 length equals 15 residues. V gave up 3 bases and J gave up 2 bases, with 16 bases separating them. The germline gives CDR1 DFQATT, CDR2 SNEGSKA (reference sequence). CDR3 nucleotide sequence: TGCAGTGCTAGTTTGGCAGGGGGGATGCAAGAGACCCAGTACTTC. The encoded protein is CSASLAGGMQETQYF.

This clonotype was observed a handful of times. V gene TRBV7-9 combines with J gene TRBJ2-5; the match to TRBD1 covers 7 bases. Germline V gene lookup returns CDR1 SEHNR and CDR2 FQNEAQ (reference sequence). This CDR3 has 12 residues. The junction had 4 bases not matched to a gene; V was cut back by 10 bases and J by 2 bases. In DNA form, the CDR3 reads TGTGCCACTGGGACAGAACAAGAGACCCAGTACTTC. Translation: CATGTEQETQYF.

This clonotype was counted between two and nine times. J is TRBJ2-3 and V is TRBV7-2, with 10 bases fitting TRBD1. Germline V gene sequence: CDR1 SGHTA, CDR2 FQGNSA. The CDR3 runs to 17 residues. J lost 6 bases, V lost 4 bases, and 13 bases had no gene match. The CDR3 DNA is TGTGCCAGCAGCTCCTCACCCGGGACAGGGGTGATGGATACGCAGTATTTT. Its protein is CASSSSPGTGVMDTQYF.

This clonotype was picked up a small number of times. This may be a read error: a much more frequent sequence differs by one nucleotide. The limits of the CDR3 on the DNA are not certain, so only TCRdb's listed CDR3 is given. This rearrangement joins TRBV4-3 to TRBJ2-1; the table's D call, TRBD2, has no DNA check behind it. The CDR3 totals 16 residues, both ends included. Germline V CDR1 and CDR2: LGHNA, YSLEER. This CDR3 reads CASSQVGSGSNNEKFF.

This clonotype has a handful of counts. The chain combines TRBV7-2 with TRBJ2-3; tentatively, D is TRBD2 (6 bases). Trimming left V 5 bases short and J 2 bases short, with 17 bases between. CDR1 SGHTA and CDR2 FQGNSA come from the germline V gene. CDR3 length equals 16 residues. The CDR3 spells CASSPSAGTYTDTQYF. In DNA form, the CDR3 reads TGTGCCAGCAGCCCCTCGGCGGGGACCTACACAGATACGCAGTATTTT.

This clonotype has only a few counts. V and J are TRBV7-9 and TRBJ1-1; TRBD1 agrees at 8 bases. The CDR3 is 17 residues long. The germline V gene encodes CDR1 SEHNR and CDR2 FQNEAQ (reference sequence). V was clipped by 4 bases and J by 5 bases; unmatched bases: 15. CDR3 loop: CASSSTGDGVVGTEAFF. CDR3 bases: TGTGCCAGCAGCTCGACAGGGGACGGGGTAGTGGGGACTGAAGCTTTCTTT.

Concerning this clonotype itself: This may stem from a read error, because a much larger clone lies one nucleotide away. The chain carries TRBV2 and TRBJ2-1; D gene unclear. The V gene lost 6 bases and the J gene lost 7 bases, with 16 bases spanning the gap. Per germline, CDR1 SNHLY and CDR2 FYNNEI. This CDR3 spans 14 amino acids. The DNA of the CDR3 is TGTGCCAGCAGCGCTAGAACGTGCCGGAATGAGCAGTTCTTC. Its protein is CASSARTCRNEQFF.

V gene TRBV7-9 combines with J gene TRBJ2-7, with D uncertain. The length of the CDR3 is 16 residues. Germline CDR1 reads SEHNR; CDR2 reads FQNEAQ (reference sequence). V was pared by 5 bases and J by 6 bases, with 23 bases between. The CDR3 spells CASSIHDKSGPTEQYF. In DNA form, the CDR3 reads TGTGCCAGCAGCATACACGATAAGTCAGGTCCTACCGAGCAGTACTTC.

The sample holds a few counts of this clonotype. This chain joins TRBV6-6 and TRBJ1-5; D is perhaps TRBD1 (5 bases). The V gene lost 2 bases and the J gene lost 5 bases, with 13 bases spanning the gap. This CDR3 spans 15 amino acids. Germline CDR1 is MNHNY and CDR2 is SVGAGI (reference sequence). The CDR3, as DNA: TGTGCCAGCAGTTACGTCCAGGTGGGGGATCAGCCCCAGCATTTT. As protein: CASSYVQVGDQPQHF.

The sample holds a few counts of this clonotype. An end of the junction does not agree with germline; a read error may underlie this. The V gene is TRBV5-1, the J gene TRBJ1-6; D is ambiguous. The V gene's germline CDR1 is SGHRS and CDR2 YFSETQ. This CDR3 has 14 residues. This chain's CDR3 is CANSLTATNSPLHF. CDR3 sequence (DNA): TGCGCCAACAGCTTGACGGCGACTAATTCACCCCTCCACTTT.

The V gene is TRBV3-1, the J gene TRBJ1-2, with TRBD1 matching over 8 bases. CDR3 size: 14 residues. Germline V gene lookup returns CDR1 LGHDT and CDR2 YNNKEL (reference sequence). V lost 0 bases and J lost 8; bases outside the gene matches: 5. In nucleotides, the CDR3 is TGTGCCAGCAGCCAAGAAAGGACAGGGAACGGCTACACCTTC. The encoded protein is CASSQERTGNGYTF.

This clonotype has ten or more counts. This rearrangement joins TRBV10-3 to TRBJ2-1, with TRBD2 identical over 11 bases. The CDR3 has 16 residues. The junction had 3 bases not matched to a gene; V was cut back by 5 bases and J by 0 bases. Germline V gene data show CDR1 as ENHRY and CDR2 as SYGVKD. The CDR3 DNA reads as TGTGCCATCAGTTCGACTAGCGGGGTCTCCTACAATGAGCAGTTCTTC. Translated: CAISSTSGVSYNEQFF.

V and J are TRBV24-1 and TRBJ2-4; TRBD1 matches 12 bases. The CDR3 length is 15 residues. The germline gives CDR1 KGHDR, CDR2 SFDVKD. V trimming: 5 bases; J trimming: 4 bases; junction bases outside the gene matches: 2. CDR3 amino acids: CATSGDRGPKNIQYF. The CDR3 DNA reads TGTGCCACCAGTGGGGACAGGGGGCCAAAAAACATTCAGTACTTC.

The sample holds a few counts of this clonotype. The chain combines TRBV11-1 with TRBJ2-7, with a tentative D call TRBD1 (6 bases). Trimming removed 4 bases at V and 12 bases at J, with 16 bases between. The germline gives CDR1 SGHAT, CDR2 FQDESV (reference sequence). This CDR3 contains 12 residues. The CDR3 is CASSSSRGGLYF. The CDR3 DNA reads TGTGCCAGCAGCTCCTCCAGGGGCGGTTTGTACTTC. Filled out from reference TRBV11-1 and TRBJ2-7, the complete variable domain reads EAEVAQSPRYKITEKSQAVAFWCDPISGHATLYWYRQILGQGPELLVQFQDESVVDDSQLPKDRFSAERLKGVDSTLKIQPAELGDSAMYLCASSSSRGGLYFGPGTRLTVT.

This chain links TRBV21-1 with TRBJ2-5; no DNA check was done on the table's D call, TRBD1. TRBV21-1 counts as a pseudogene. The CDR3 runs to 14 residues. The CDR3 sequence: CASSKGGRQETQYF. The CDR3 coding sequence is TGTGCCAGCAGCAAAGGGGGGCGGCAAGAGACCCAGTACTTC.

A few counts support this clonotype. V and J are TRBV7-9 and TRBJ2-7, with 8 bases identical to TRBD1. This CDR3 has 15 residues. Trimming cost V 5 bases and J 1 base; bases outside gene matches: 7. From germline, CDR1 is SEHNR and CDR2 FQNEAQ (reference sequence). CDR3 DNA sequence: TGTGCCAGCAGCACCTCTACAGGGGGGTCCTACGAGCAGTACTTC. This encodes CASSTSTGGSYEQYF.

This clonotype was counted only a few times. The rearrangement links TRBV29-1 to TRBJ2-5; weak D call: TRBD1 (5 bases). The CDR3 is made up of 14 amino acids. The germline gives CDR1 SQVTM, CDR2 ANQGSEA. V lost 1 base and J lost 5, with 14 bases in between. The CDR3 nucleotides read TGCAGCGTTGAAGTGCAGGGTTTGGGTGAGACCCAGTACTTC. It specifies CSVEVQGLGETQYF. Filled out from reference TRBV29-1 and TRBJ2-5, the complete variable domain reads SAVISQKPSRDICQRGTSLTIQCQVDSQVTMMFWYRQQPGQSLTLIATANQGSEATYESGFVIDKFPISRPNLTFSTLTVSNMSPEDSSIYLCSVEVQGLGETQYFGPGTRLLVL.

This clonotype was detected a few times. The rearrangement links TRBV18 to TRBJ1-2; possibly TRBD1 for D (5 bases). The CDR3 totals 16 residues. Trimming cost V 6 bases and J 4 bases, with 21 bases left between them. Germline V gene sequence: CDR1 KGHSH, CDR2 LQKENI. The CDR3 DNA follows: TGTGCCAGCTCCCAGAGGACACGCCAGGACCTCTATGGCTACACCTTC. It is translated as CASSQRTRQDLYGYTF.

A remark on this clonotype: Mismatch with germline at one junction end may stem from a read error. This chain joins TRBV4-1 and TRBJ2-3; either TRBD1 or TRBD2 may supply D (6 bases each). The CDR3 loop spans 17 amino acids. From germline, CDR1 is MGHRA and CDR2 YSYEKL. In DNA form, the CDR3 reads TGCGCCGGCAGCCAAAATGGTGGGGGGCCCGGGGCAGATACGCAGTATTTT. This sequence encodes CAGSQNGGGPGADTQYF.

There are a few counts of this clonotype. This could be a read error, since a much larger clone is one nucleotide away. The genes are TRBV4-3 and TRBJ2-1; D is possibly TRBD1 (5 bases). V lost 0 bases, J lost 4 bases, and 16 bases lay in between. CDR3 size: 17 residues. Germline V CDR1 and CDR2: LGHNA, YSLEER. CDR3 bases: TGCGCCAGCAGCCAAGATCCCTCCCAGGGTGGGTACAATGAGCAGTTCTTC. Translation gives CASSQDPSQGGYNEQFF.

V gene TRBV12-3 or TRBV12-4 combines with J gene TRBJ2-2, with 8 bases that match TRBD2. The CDR3 consists of 16 residues. V trimming: 3 bases; J trimming: 0 bases; junction bases outside the gene matches: 3. The DNA for the CDR3 is TGTGCCAGCAGTTTCGGGAGGGGCCCGAACACCGGGGAGCTGTTTTTT. It codes for CASSFGRGPNTGELFF.